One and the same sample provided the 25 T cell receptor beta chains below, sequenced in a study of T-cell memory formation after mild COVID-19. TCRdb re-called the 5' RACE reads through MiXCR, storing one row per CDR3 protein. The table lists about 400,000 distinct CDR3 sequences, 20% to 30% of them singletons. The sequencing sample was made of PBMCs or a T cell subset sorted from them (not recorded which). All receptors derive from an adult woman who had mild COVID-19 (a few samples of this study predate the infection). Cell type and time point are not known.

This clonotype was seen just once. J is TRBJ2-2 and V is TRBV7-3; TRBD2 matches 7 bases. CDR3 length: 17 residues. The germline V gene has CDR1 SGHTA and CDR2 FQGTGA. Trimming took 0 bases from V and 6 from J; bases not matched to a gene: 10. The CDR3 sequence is CASSLTGGPGRAGELFF. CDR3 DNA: TGTGCCAGCAGCTTAACGGGAGGGCCGGGCAGGGCCGGGGAGCTGTTTTTT.

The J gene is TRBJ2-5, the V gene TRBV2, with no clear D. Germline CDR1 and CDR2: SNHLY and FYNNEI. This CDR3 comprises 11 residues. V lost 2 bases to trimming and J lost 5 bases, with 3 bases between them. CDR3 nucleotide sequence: TGTGCCAGCAGTGAACTGGAGACCCAGTACTTC. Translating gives CASSELETQYF.

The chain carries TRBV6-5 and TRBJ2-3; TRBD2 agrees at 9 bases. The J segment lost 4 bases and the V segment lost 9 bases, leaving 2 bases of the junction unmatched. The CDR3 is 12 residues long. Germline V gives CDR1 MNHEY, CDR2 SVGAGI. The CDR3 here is CASAGGPDTQYF. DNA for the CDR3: TGTGCCAGTGCGGGGGGGCCAGATACGCAGTATTTT.

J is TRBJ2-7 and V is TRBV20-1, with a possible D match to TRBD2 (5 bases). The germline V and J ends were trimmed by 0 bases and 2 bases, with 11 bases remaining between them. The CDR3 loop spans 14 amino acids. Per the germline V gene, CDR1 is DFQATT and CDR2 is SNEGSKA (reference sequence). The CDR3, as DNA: TGCAGTGCTAGAGAAGAGGACTTAACCTACGAGCAGTACTTC. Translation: CSAREEDLTYEQYF.

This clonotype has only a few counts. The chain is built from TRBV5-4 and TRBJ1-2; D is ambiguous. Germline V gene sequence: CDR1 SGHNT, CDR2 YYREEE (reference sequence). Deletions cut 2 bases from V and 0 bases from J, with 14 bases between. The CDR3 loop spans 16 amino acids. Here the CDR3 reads CASSFGVGYSNYGYTF. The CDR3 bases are TGTGCCAGCAGCTTCGGAGTGGGGTACTCTAACTATGGCTACACCTTC. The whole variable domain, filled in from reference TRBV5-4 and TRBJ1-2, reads ETGVTQSPTHLIKTRGQQVTLRCSSQSGHNTVSWYQQALGQGPQFIFQYYREEENGRGNFPPRFSGLQFPNYSSELNVNALELDDSALYLCASSFGVGYSNYGYTFGSGTRLTVV.

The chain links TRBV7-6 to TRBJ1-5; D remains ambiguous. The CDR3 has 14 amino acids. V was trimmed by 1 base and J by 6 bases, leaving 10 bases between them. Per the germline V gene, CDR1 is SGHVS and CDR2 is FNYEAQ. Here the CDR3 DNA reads TGTGCCAGCAGCTTAGAGTGGGCGCGTCAGCCCCAGCATTTT. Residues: CASSLEWARQPQHF. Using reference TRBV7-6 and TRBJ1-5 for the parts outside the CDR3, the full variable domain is GAGVSQSPRYKVTKRGQDVALRCDPISGHVSLYWYRQALGQGPEFLTYFNYEAQQDKSGLPNDRFSAERPEGSISTLTIQRTEQRDSAMYRCASSLEWARQPQHFGDGTRLSIL.

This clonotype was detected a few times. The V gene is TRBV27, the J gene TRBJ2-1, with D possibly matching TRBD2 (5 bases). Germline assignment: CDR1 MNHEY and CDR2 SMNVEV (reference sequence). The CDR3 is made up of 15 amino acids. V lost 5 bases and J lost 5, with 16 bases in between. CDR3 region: CASSPSRGFNNEQFF. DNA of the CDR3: TGTGCCAGCAGTCCGAGCCGGGGATTTAACAATGAGCAGTTCTTC.

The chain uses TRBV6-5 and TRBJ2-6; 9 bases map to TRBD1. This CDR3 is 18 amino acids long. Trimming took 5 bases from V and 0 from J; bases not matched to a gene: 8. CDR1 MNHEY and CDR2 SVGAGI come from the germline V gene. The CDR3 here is CASSAGQGSDSGANVLTF. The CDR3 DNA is TGTGCCAGCAGTGCCGGACAGGGGTCGGACTCTGGGGCCAACGTCCTGACTTTC.

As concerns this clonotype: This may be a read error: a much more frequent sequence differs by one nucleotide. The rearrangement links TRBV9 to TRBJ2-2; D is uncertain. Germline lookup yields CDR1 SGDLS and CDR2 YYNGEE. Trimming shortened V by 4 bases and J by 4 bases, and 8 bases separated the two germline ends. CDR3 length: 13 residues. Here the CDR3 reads CASSPFVTGELFF. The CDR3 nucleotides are TGTGCCAGCAGCCCCTTCGTCACCGGGGAGCTGTTTTTT.

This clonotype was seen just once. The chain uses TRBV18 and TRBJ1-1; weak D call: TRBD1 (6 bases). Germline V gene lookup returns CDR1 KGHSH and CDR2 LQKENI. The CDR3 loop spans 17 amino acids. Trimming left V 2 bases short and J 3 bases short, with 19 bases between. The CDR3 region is CASSPSRTQGLYTEAFF. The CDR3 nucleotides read TGTGCCAGCTCACCAAGCAGGACGCAGGGGTTGTACACTGAAGCTTTCTTT.

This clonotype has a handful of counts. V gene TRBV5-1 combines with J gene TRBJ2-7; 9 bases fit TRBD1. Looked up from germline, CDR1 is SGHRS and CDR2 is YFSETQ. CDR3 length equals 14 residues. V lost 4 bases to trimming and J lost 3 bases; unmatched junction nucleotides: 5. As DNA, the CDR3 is TGCGCCAGCAGCATTGGGACAGGGTACTACGAGCAGTACTTC. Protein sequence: CASSIGTGYYEQYF.

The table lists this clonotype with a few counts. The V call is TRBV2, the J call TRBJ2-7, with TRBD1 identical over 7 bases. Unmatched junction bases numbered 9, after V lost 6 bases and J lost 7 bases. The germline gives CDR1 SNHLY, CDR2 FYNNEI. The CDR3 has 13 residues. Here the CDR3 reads CASRSTGTGEQYF. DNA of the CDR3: TGTGCCAGCAGGTCGACAGGGACGGGTGAGCAGTACTTC.

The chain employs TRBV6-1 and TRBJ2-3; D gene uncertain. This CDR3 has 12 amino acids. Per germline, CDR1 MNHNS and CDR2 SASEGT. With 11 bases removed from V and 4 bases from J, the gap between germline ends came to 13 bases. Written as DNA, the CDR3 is TGTGCCGGCGGTGGACCCCCAGATACGCAGTATTTT. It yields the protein CAGGGPPDTQYF.

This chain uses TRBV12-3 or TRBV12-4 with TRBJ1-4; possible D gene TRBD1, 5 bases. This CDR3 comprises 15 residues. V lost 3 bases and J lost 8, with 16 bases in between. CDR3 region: CASSLIAGRGEKLFF. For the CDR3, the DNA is TGTGCCAGCAGTTTGATAGCGGGGCGAGGGGAAAAACTGTTTTTT.

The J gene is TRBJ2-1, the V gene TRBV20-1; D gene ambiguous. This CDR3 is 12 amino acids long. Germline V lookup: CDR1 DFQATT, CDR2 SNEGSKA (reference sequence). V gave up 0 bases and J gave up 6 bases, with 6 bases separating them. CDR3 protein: CSARDLINEQFF. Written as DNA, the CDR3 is TGCAGTGCTAGAGATCTAATCAATGAGCAGTTCTTC.

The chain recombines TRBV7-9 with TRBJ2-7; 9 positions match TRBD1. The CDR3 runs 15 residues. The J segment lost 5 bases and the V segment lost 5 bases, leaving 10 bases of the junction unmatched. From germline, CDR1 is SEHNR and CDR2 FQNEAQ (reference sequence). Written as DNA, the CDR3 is TGTGCCAGCAGCCCCCGGGACAGGGAGGACCACGAGCAGTACTTC. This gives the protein CASSPRDREDHEQYF.

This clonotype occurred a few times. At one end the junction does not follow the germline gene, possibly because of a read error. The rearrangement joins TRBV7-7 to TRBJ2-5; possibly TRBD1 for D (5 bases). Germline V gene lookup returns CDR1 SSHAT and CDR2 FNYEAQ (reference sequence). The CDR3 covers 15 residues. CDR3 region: CASSLGPGNQETQYF. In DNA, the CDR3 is TGTGCTAGCAGCTTAGGGCCAGGGAACCAAGAGACCCAGTACTTC.

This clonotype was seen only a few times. CDR3 nucleotides: TGTGCCAGCAGCTTATTAACTCTGGACCGCACCTACGAGCAGTACTTC. Translated, it gives CASSLLTLDRTYEQYF. The chain is built from TRBV11-2 and TRBJ2-7; no clear D gene. CDR3 length: 16 residues. Germline V lookup: CDR1 SGHAT, CDR2 FQNNGV. With 2 bases removed from V and 2 bases from J, the gap between germline ends came to 16 bases.

CDR3 protein: CASSQGQGFSNEQFF. CDR3 in DNA: TGTGCCAGCAGCCAAGGGCAGGGGTTTAGTAATGAGCAGTTCTTC. V is TRBV3-1 and J is TRBJ2-1, with D possibly being TRBD1 (6 bases). The CDR3 covers 15 residues. V was pared by 1 base and J by 7 bases, with 14 bases between. CDR1 is LGHDT and CDR2 is YNNKEL in the germline V gene (reference sequence).

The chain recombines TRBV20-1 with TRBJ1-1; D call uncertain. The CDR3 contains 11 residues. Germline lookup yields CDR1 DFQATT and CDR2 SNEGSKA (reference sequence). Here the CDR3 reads CSGRMNTEAFF. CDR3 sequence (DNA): TGCAGCGGTCGTATGAACACTGAAGCTTTCTTT.

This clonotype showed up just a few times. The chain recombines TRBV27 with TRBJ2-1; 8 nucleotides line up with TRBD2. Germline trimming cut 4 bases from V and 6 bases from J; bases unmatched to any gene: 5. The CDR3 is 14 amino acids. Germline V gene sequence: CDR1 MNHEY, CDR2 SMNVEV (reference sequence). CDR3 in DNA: TGTGCCAGCAGTTGGACGGGGGGGGGCAATGAGCAGTTCTTC. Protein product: CASSWTGGGNEQFF.

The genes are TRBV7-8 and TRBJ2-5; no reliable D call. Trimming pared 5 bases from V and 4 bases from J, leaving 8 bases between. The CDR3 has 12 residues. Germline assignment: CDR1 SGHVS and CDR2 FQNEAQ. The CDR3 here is CASSNWGETQYF. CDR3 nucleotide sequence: TGTGCCAGCAGCAACTGGGGAGAGACCCAGTACTTC.

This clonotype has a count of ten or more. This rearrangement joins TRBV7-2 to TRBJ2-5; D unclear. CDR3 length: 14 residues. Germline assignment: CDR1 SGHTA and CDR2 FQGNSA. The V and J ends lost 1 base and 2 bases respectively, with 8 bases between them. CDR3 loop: CASSLGIQQETQYF. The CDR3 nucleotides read TGTGCCAGCAGCTTAGGGATTCAGCAAGAGACCCAGTACTTC.

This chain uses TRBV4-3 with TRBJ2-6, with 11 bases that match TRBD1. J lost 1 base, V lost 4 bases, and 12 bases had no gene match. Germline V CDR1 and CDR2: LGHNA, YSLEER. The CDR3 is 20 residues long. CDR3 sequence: CASSPRGRTGGVSGANVLTF. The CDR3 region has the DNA TGCGCCAGCAGCCCCAGAGGAAGGACAGGGGGCGTATCTGGGGCCAACGTCCTGACTTTC.

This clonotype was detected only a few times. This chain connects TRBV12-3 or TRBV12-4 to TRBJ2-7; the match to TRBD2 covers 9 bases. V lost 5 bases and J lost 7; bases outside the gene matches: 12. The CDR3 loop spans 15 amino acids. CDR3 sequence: CASSVGLAFAGEQYF. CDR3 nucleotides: TGTGCCAGCAGTGTAGGACTAGCGTTCGCGGGTGAGCAGTACTTC.